This T cell receptor (beta chain) stems from a study of radiotherapy plus CTLA-4 blockade in lung cancer listed by TCRdb under 2018. Regarding the study in general: Objective responses were observed in 15% to 20% of enrolled patients, and disease control was achieved in 25% to 40%. Summary of the overall study and its limitations: After treatment with radiotherapy and ipilimumab, TCR clones that came from tumors expanded in the peripheral blood. Increased serum interferon-beta after radiation, together with early dynamic changes in blood T cell clones, were reported to be the strongest predictors of response.

Library generation was performed with the immunoSEQ multiplex PCR assay. Sourced from immuneACCESS, this table was stored by TCRdb with only in-frame sequences that have V and J called. A share of the clones is absent; for the studies checked, an unresolved V gene accounts for under half, and the remainder has no known explanation. This sample holds 70,000 to 95,000 clones; roughly four fifths were observed only once. In total, the top ten clones hold roughly 15% of the sample. This clone was seen just once. The antigen this receptor binds is unknown. No clone much larger than this one lies a single base away; base qualities are absent. The study tested focal radiation therapy combined with CTLA-4 blockade (ipilimumab) in patients with chemo-refractory metastatic non-small-cell lung cancer. The CDR3 numbers 13 residues from cysteine through phenylalanine. Only CDR3 DNA remains: 39 bases, in frame from the first base. The germline V gene yields KGHSH for CDR1 and LQKENI for CDR2. Germline trimming amounts to 3 bases on V and 3 bases on J, with 2 as the count of junction bases outside the gene matches.

The rearrangement combines TRBV18 with TRBJ2-7; the junction holds 7 bases that match TRBD1. The clonotype was recovered from a human donor with non-small cell lung cancer that progressed on radiotherapy plus ipilimumab. This sample comprised peripheral blood, obtained from a patient treated with radiotherapy plus ipilimumab. Read as DNA, the sequence is TGTGCCAGCTCACCGGGACAGTACTACGAGCAGTACTTC. Its product reads: CASSPGQYYEQYF.